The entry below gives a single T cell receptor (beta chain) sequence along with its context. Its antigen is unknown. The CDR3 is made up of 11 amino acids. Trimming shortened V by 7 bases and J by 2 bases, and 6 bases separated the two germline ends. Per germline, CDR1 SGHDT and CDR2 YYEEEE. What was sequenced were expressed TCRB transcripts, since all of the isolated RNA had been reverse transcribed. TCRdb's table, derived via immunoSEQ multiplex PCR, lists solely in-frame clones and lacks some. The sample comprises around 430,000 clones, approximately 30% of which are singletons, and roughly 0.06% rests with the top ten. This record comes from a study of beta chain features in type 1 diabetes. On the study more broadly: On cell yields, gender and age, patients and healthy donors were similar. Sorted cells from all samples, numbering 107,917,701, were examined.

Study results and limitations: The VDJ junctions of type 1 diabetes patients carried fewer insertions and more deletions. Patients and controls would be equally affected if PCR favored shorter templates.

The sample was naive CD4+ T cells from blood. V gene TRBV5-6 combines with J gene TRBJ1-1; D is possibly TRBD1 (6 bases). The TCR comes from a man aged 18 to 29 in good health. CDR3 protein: CASGTNTEAFF. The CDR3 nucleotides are TGTGCCAGCGGGACAAACACTGAAGCTTTCTTT.